Following are 32 T cell receptor beta chains from one sample sequenced in a study of Tregs in tolerant kidney transplant recipients. Sequenced by immunoSEQ multiplex PCR; TCRdb stores in-frame clones only, minus some. The sample records 46,000 or so clones, roughly nine tenths being singletons. Sequencing was performed on Tregs from blood. The source is a human donor in good health.

The gene calls are TRBV19 and TRBJ2-3; TRBD2 aligns across 7 bases. The CDR3 length is 12 residues. CDR1 and CDR2 from the germline V gene are LNHDA and SQIVND (reference sequence). With V trimmed by 3 bases and J by 11 bases, 5 bases remained unmatched. CDR3 protein: CASSIGLVGQYF. CDR3 bases: TGTGCCAGTAGTATCGGACTAGTAGGGCAGTATTTT.

V gene TRBV5-1 combines with J gene TRBJ1-1; 7 bases fit TRBD1. From germline, CDR1 is SGHRS and CDR2 YFSETQ. This CDR3 has 14 residues. V lost 4 bases to trimming and J lost 2 bases; unmatched junction nucleotides: 5. DNA for the CDR3: TGCGCCAGCAGCATAGGGACAGCCAACACTGAAGCTTTCTTT. This translates into CASSIGTANTEAFF.

The rearrangement links TRBV5-1 to TRBJ1-5, with a weak D call TRBD1 (5 bases). CDR1 is SGHRS, CDR2 YFSETQ, per germline. The CDR3 sequence is 14 residues long. V lost 2 bases and J lost 5, with 11 bases in between. The CDR3 region has the DNA TGCGCCAGCAGCTTAGGGGATTGGGATCAGCCCCAGCATTTT. Translation: CASSLGDWDQPQHF. The variable domain in full, with the rest retrieved from reference TRBV5-1 and TRBJ1-5, is KAGVTQTPRYLIKTRGQQVTLSCSPISGHRSVSWYQQTPGQGLQFLFEYFSETQRNKGNFPGRFSGRQFSNSRSEMNVSTLELGDSALYLCASSLGDWDQPQHFGDGTRLSIL.

The rearrangement links TRBV11-2 to TRBJ2-1, with D tentatively TRBD2 (7 bases). V lost 7 bases, J lost 10 bases, and 23 bases lay in between. Germline V lookup: CDR1 SGHAT, CDR2 FQNNGV. The CDR3 runs to 15 residues. The chain's CDR3 is CASTPKGGGPKEQFF. CDR3 sequence (DNA): TGTGCCAGCACCCCGAAAGGGGGGGGGCCTAAAGAGCAGTTCTTC.

J is TRBJ1-5 and V is TRBV30, with 7 bases that match TRBD1. The V gene's germline CDR1 is GTSNPN and CDR2 SVGIG (reference sequence). The CDR3 covers 13 residues. Losses at the gene ends were 3 bases for V and 3 bases for J; bases not matched to a gene: 2. The CDR3 spells CAWSRGANQPQHF. As DNA, the CDR3 is TGTGCCTGGAGCAGGGGGGCCAATCAGCCCCAGCATTTT.

In its sample, this clone was seen once. The rearrangement uses TRBV5-5 and TRBJ2-1; 9 bases are a match to TRBD2. Germline V lookup: CDR1 SGHKS, CDR2 YYEKEE (reference sequence). The CDR3 covers 17 residues. Unmatched junction bases numbered 11, after V lost 0 bases and J lost 7 bases. The CDR3 DNA follows: TGTGCCAGCAGCTTGGTTCGGGCAGCGGGGGGAAGGAATGAGCAGTTCTTC. Its translation is CASSLVRAAGGRNEQFF.

V is TRBV6-5 and J is TRBJ1-5, with a tentative D call TRBD1 (6 bases). Germline V gives CDR1 MNHEY, CDR2 SVGAGI. The V gene lost 7 bases and the J gene lost 4 bases, with 14 bases spanning the gap. The CDR3 is 14 amino acids. Here the CDR3 reads CASKPDSVNQPQHF. CDR3 nucleotides: TGTGCCAGCAAACCGGACAGTGTTAATCAGCCCCAGCATTTT.

This chain joins TRBV30 and TRBJ1-1; a weak D match, TRBD1 (5 bases). Germline V gene sequence: CDR1 GTSNPN, CDR2 SVGIG (reference sequence). Between the trimmed V and J ends, which lost 5 bases and 1 base, there was a span of 11 bases. The length of the CDR3 is 13 residues. As DNA, the CDR3 is TGTGCCTGGTGTCTTGGGGGGAACACTGAAGCTTTCTTT. Translated: CAWCLGGNTEAFF.

The chain carries TRBV4-2 and TRBJ1-1; D call uncertain. The CDR3 runs to 13 residues. Germline V CDR1 and CDR2: LGHNA, YNFKEQ. The V and J ends lost 3 bases and 9 bases respectively, with 14 bases between them. CDR3 DNA: TGTGCCAGCAGCCAGCCCCAAACTTCTAAAGCTTTCTTT. This encodes CASSQPQTSKAFF.

The genes are TRBV10-3 and TRBJ2-7; D gene unclear. This CDR3 has 12 residues. Trimming cost V 7 bases and J 1 base, with 8 bases left between them. Looked up from germline, CDR1 is ENHRY and CDR2 is SYGVKD. The CDR3 region is CAIKGSSYEQYF. Written as DNA, the CDR3 is TGTGCCATCAAAGGCAGTTCCTACGAGCAGTACTTC.

V and J are TRBV5-5 and TRBJ2-7; 7 nucleotides align to TRBD1. CDR1 SGHKS and CDR2 YYEKEE come from the germline V gene (reference sequence). The ends lost 4 bases at V and 9 bases at J; junction bases unmatched: 16. The length of the CDR3 is 15 residues. CDR3 DNA sequence: TGTGCCAGCAGCCACACCCCATTGGGACAGCCCGCGCAGTACTTC. Its translation is CASSHTPLGQPAQYF.

In its sample, this clone was seen a few times. This rearrangement joins TRBV7-2 to TRBJ1-1; tentatively, D is TRBD1 (5 bases). The CDR3 contains 12 residues. Germline values: CDR1 SGHTA, CDR2 FQGNSA. Between the trimmed V and J ends, which lost 1 base and 10 bases, there was a span of 10 bases. This chain's CDR3 is CASSLVGVRAFF. CDR3 nucleotide sequence: TGTGCCAGCAGCTTAGTGGGGGTTCGAGCTTTCTTT. The full variable domain, in which reference TRBV7-2 and TRBJ1-1 provide the parts outside the CDR3, is GAGVSQSPSNKVTEKGKDVELRCDPISGHTALYWYRQSLGQGLEFLIYFQGNSAPDKSGLPSDRFSAERTGGSVSTLTIQRTQQEDSAVYLCASSLVGVRAFFGQGTRLTVV.

The J gene is TRBJ2-2, the V gene TRBV12-5, with 12 nucleotides matching TRBD1. Germline trimming cut 0 bases from V and 3 bases from J; bases unmatched to any gene: 2. The CDR3 loop spans 17 amino acids. Germline CDR1 LGHNT, CDR2 FRNRAP. CDR3 amino acids: CASGLVGQGADTGELFF. CDR3 DNA: TGTGCTAGTGGTTTGGTGGGACAGGGGGCAGACACCGGGGAGCTGTTTTTT.

J is TRBJ1-6 and V is TRBV19, with D perhaps matching TRBD1 (5 bases). The CDR3 consists of 13 residues. Germline V CDR1 and CDR2: LNHDA, SQIVND (reference sequence). The CDR3: CATRDLVGSPLHF. The CDR3 DNA is TGTGCGACACGGGACTTGGTAGGTTCACCCCTCCACTTT.

This clone was seen a single time. The chain couples TRBV29-1 to TRBJ2-3; 7 bases line up with TRBD1. The V gene end was trimmed by 4 bases and the J gene end by 0 bases; junction bases not matched to a gene: 1. Germline CDR1 SQVTM, CDR2 ANQGSEA. This CDR3 spans 13 amino acids. DNA of the CDR3: TGCAGCGTTGCGGGACAGAGCACAGATACGCAGTATTTT. Amino acids: CSVAGQSTDTQYF.

This clone has only one observation. V usage is TRBV6-6 and J usage is TRBJ2-7, with D possibly being TRBD2 (6 bases). The V and J ends lost 11 bases and 6 bases respectively, with 20 bases between them. This CDR3 has 13 residues. The germline gives CDR1 MNHNY, CDR2 SVGAGI (reference sequence). The CDR3 here is CASRRGETGEQYF. The CDR3 DNA sequence: TGTGCCTCCCGGAGGGGCGAAACGGGCGAGCAGTACTTC.

In this sample, this clone turned up a few times. The chain is built from TRBV2 and TRBJ1-3; TRBD1 might be the D (6 bases). Germline loops: CDR1 SNHLY, CDR2 FYNNEI. The CDR3 contains 16 residues. Trimming stripped 7 bases from V and 0 bases from J, with 16 bases between. For the CDR3, the DNA is TGTGCCAGCAAACCCCTAGGGGGGTTCTCTGGAAACACCATATATTTT. It specifies CASKPLGGFSGNTIYF.

This clone was recorded once. This chain connects TRBV16 to TRBJ1-4; 11 nucleotides align to TRBD1. CDR3 size: 21 residues. From germline, CDR1 is KGHSY and CDR2 FQNENV. V trimming: 0 bases; J trimming: 4 bases; junction bases outside the gene matches: 16. The CDR3 sequence is CASSQSWGTGGPPGSNEKLFF. Here the CDR3 DNA reads TGTGCCAGCAGCCAATCGTGGGGGACAGGGGGTCCTCCCGGTAGTAATGAAAAACTGTTTTTT.

This chain uses TRBV18 with TRBJ1-1, with D perhaps TRBD1 (6 bases). The length of the CDR3 is 14 residues. From germline, CDR1 is KGHSH and CDR2 LQKENI. Trimming removed 6 bases from V and 8 bases from J, with 19 bases in between. In nucleotides, the CDR3 is TGTGCCAGCTCTGCTCAGGGGTCGGGGGCGGAAGCTTTCTTT. Protein: CASSAQGSGAEAFF.

The chain has TRBV5-1 and TRBJ2-3; 9 positions match TRBD2. The CDR3 length is 15 residues. Per germline, CDR1 SGHRS and CDR2 YFSETQ. V was clipped by 5 bases and J by 6 bases; unmatched bases: 10. In DNA, the CDR3 is TGCGCCAGCAGTCAGGGAGCGGGAGGTTACGATACGCAGTATTTT. Its protein product is CASSQGAGGYDTQYF.

V and J are TRBV6-1 and TRBJ2-4, with D hard to call. Germline V gene data show CDR1 as MNHNS and CDR2 as SASEGT. Between the trimmed V and J ends, which lost 6 bases and 0 bases, there was a span of 6 bases. The CDR3 has 13 amino acids. The CDR3 nucleotides are TGTGCCAGCAGGGGCGTAGCCAAAAACATTCAGTACTTC. Amino acids: CASRGVAKNIQYF.

This sequence joins TRBV5-4 and TRBJ2-1; D possibly uses TRBD1 or TRBD2 (5 bases each). This CDR3 contains 16 residues. Germline V gives CDR1 SGHNT, CDR2 YYREEE (reference sequence). The ends were cut back, 5 bases at V and 0 bases at J, with 15 bases in the middle. CDR3 in DNA: TGTGCCAGCAGACGTCTCGCTGGGGGCTCCTACAATGAGCAGTTCTTC. This encodes CASRRLAGGSYNEQFF.

The chain combines TRBV5-1 with TRBJ2-3; maybe TRBD1 (5 bases). The germline CDR1 and CDR2 sequences are SGHRS and YFSETQ. CDR3 length equals 13 residues. V lost 4 bases and J 7 bases, leaving 13 bases between the germline ends. DNA of the CDR3: TGCGCCAGCAGCCCCAGGGCCGACCATACGCAGTATTTT. It specifies CASSPRADHTQYF.

This chain uses TRBV5-4 with TRBJ2-3; 11 nucleotides align to TRBD2. The V segment lost 5 bases and the J segment 4 bases; nucleotides outside the gene matches: 9. The CDR3 spans 16 residues. In germline, CDR1 is SGHNT, CDR2 YYREEE (reference sequence). In DNA, the CDR3 is TGTGCCAGCAGACCCTGGGTAGCGGGGGGGCCAGATACGCAGTATTTT. It translates to CASRPWVAGGPDTQYF.

The rearrangement joins TRBV6-1 to TRBJ1-2; D might be TRBD1 (5 bases). The CDR3 sequence is 15 residues long. Germline V gene lookup returns CDR1 MNHNS and CDR2 SASEGT. V lost 2 bases, J lost 2 bases, and 12 bases lay in between. As DNA, the CDR3 is TGTGCCAGCAGTGAAAGTTTGGACATAAACTATGGCTACACCTTC. Its translation: CASSESLDINYGYTF.

V gene TRBV5-1 combines with J gene TRBJ2-2, with TRBD2 identical over 14 bases. V shed 2 bases, J shed 5 bases, and the junction held 5 bases outside the gene matches. There are 17 residues in the CDR3. Germline V gene sequence: CDR1 SGHRS, CDR2 YFSETQ. As DNA, the CDR3 is TGCGCCAGCAGCTTTGGGACTAGCGGGAGTGGGACCGGGGAGCTGTTTTTT. It yields the protein CASSFGTSGSGTGELFF.

The J gene is TRBJ1-3, the V gene TRBV19; D call uncertain. Germline values: CDR1 LNHDA, CDR2 SQIVND (reference sequence). The CDR3 is 13 amino acids. V lost 7 bases to trimming and J lost 0 bases, with 7 bases between them. The CDR3 nucleotides are TGTGCCAGTATACAGCTCTCTGGAAACACCATATATTTT. Translation gives CASIQLSGNTIYF.

V gene TRBV7-6 combines with J gene TRBJ2-7, with 9 bases matching TRBD1. The end of the DNA aligns better with TRBJ2-5, so the J call may be wrong. Germline V gene lookup returns CDR1 SGHVS and CDR2 FNYEAQ. The CDR3 extends over 15 amino acids. Here the CDR3 reads CASSSGTGSVETQYF. The DNA for the CDR3 is TGTGCCAGCAGCTCCGGGACAGGGTCTGTGGAGACCCAGTACTTC.

This chain joins TRBV9 and TRBJ1-1; TRBD1 might be the D (6 bases). V shed 4 bases and J shed 1 base, with 20 bases lying between them. The CDR3 totals 17 residues. Germline CDR1 is SGDLS and CDR2 is YYNGEE. The CDR3 protein is CASSSGILGGWNTEAFF. In DNA, the CDR3 is TGTGCCAGCAGCTCCGGTATTTTAGGGGGTTGGAACACTGAAGCTTTCTTT.

The J gene is TRBJ2-7, the V gene TRBV30; TRBD1 is a possible D gene (6 bases). Germline V gene lookup returns CDR1 GTSNPN and CDR2 SVGIG (reference sequence). V lost 3 bases, J lost 7 bases, and 13 bases lay in between. The CDR3 has 12 amino acids. CDR3 DNA sequence: TGTGCCTGGAGCAGGGGATTGGGGGAGCAGTACTTC. This encodes CAWSRGLGEQYF. The whole variable domain, filled in from reference TRBV30 and TRBJ2-7, reads SQTIHQWPATLVQPVGSPLSLECTVEGTSNPNLYWYRQAAGRGLQLLFYSVGIGQISSEVPQNLSASRPQDRQFILSSKKLLLSDSGFYLCAWSRGLGEQYFGPGTRLTVT.

The gene calls are TRBV6-5 and TRBJ2-4; 8 bases are a match to TRBD2. The CDR3 runs 14 residues. In germline, CDR1 is MNHEY, CDR2 SVGAGI. V lost 6 bases to trimming and J lost 8 bases; unmatched junction nucleotides: 9. CDR3 bases: TGTGCCAGCAGGGAGGTCGGGAGGGTTGACATTCAGTACTTC. Translation: CASREVGRVDIQYF.

The gene calls are TRBV7-9 and TRBJ1-4, with D unresolved. V lost 4 bases and J lost 10, with 13 bases in between. This CDR3 comprises 13 residues. From germline, CDR1 is SEHNR and CDR2 FQNEAQ (reference sequence). The CDR3 is CASSSPALRKLFF. For the CDR3, the DNA is TGTGCCAGCAGCTCTCCCGCATTAAGAAAACTGTTTTTT.